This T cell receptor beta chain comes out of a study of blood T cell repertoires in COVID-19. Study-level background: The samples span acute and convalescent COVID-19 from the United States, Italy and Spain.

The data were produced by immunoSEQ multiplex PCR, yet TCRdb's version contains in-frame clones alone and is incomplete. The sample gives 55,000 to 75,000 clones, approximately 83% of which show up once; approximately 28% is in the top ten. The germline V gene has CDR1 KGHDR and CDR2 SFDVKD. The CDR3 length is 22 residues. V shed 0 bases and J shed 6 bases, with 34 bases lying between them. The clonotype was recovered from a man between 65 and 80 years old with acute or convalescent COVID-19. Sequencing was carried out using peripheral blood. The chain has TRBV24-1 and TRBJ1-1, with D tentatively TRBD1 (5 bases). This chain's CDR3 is CATSDLQLLQLLRGPGRSEAFF. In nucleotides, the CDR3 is TGTGCCACCAGTGATTTGCAACTTCTCCAACTCCTCCGGGGACCGGGGAGGTCTGAAGCTTTCTTT.